This TCR beta chain was retrieved from a study of OX40 agonist ivuxolimab in advanced cancers. On the study more broadly: Patients were dosed intravenously with ivuxolimab at 0.01 to 10 mg/kg every 2 weeks.

The CDR3 spans 16 residues. Germline V gene sequence: CDR1 SGHRS, CDR2 YFSETQ. V lost 0 bases to trimming and J lost 4 bases, with 13 bases between them. Measured with immunoSEQ multiplex PCR; TCRdb has only the in-frame clones, and not every one. The sample contains tens of thousands of clones, around 91% of which appear only once. The receptor was isolated from an adult with an advanced solid tumor such as melanoma, head and neck, liver or kidney cancer. V gene TRBV5-1 combines with J gene TRBJ2-2; unclear D gene. Sequencing was performed on CD4+ or CD8+ T cells sorted from blood, taken in a trial of the OX40 agonist ivuxolimab. The CDR3 DNA is TGCGCCAGCAGCTTGGCGGGTCCCAGCCGCACCGGGGAGCTGTTTTTT. It is translated as CASSLAGPSRTGELFF. The full variable domain, with the rest looked up from reference TRBV5-1 and TRBJ2-2, is KAGVTQTPRYLIKTRGQQVTLSCSPISGHRSVSWYQQTPGQGLQFLFEYFSETQRNKGNFPGRFSGRQFSNSRSEMNVSTLELGDSALYLCASSLAGPSRTGELFFGEGSRLTVL.